These 20 T cell receptor beta chains originate from one sample sequenced in a study of identical twins. TCRdb re-called the 5' RACE reads through MiXCR, storing one row per CDR3 protein. The sample lists 420,000 or so distinct CDR3 sequences, less than 20% occurring once. The source material was naive T cells sorted from blood. The receptors originated from a man in his forties or fifties in good health.

This clonotype was picked up many times. This chain uses TRBV30 with TRBJ1-1; D is unresolved. The CDR3 sequence is 14 residues long. V lost 2 bases and J lost 2, with 12 bases in between. Per germline, CDR1 GTSNPN and CDR2 SVGIG (reference sequence). The CDR3 region is CAWSIPSVNTEAFF. The CDR3 nucleotides are TGTGCCTGGAGTATCCCGTCAGTTAACACTGAAGCTTTCTTT.

This clonotype was detected many times. The chain links TRBV6-2 or TRBV6-3 to TRBJ2-3; TRBD1 matches 9 bases. CDR1 is MNHEY and CDR2 is SVGEGT in the germline V gene. The length of the CDR3 is 17 residues. V trimming: 2 bases; J trimming: 6 bases; junction bases outside the gene matches: 12. The CDR3 nucleotides read TGTGCCAGCAGTTACGATCCACAGGGGGCCCCCACGGATACGCAGTATTTT. This codes for CASSYDPQGAPTDTQYF.

In its sample, this clonotype was seen many times. The V and J genes are TRBV5-1 and TRBJ2-1; D is unclear. The CDR3 contains 14 residues. The germline V and J ends were trimmed by 1 base and 7 bases, with 12 bases remaining between them. Germline V gene sequence: CDR1 SGHRS, CDR2 YFSETQ. CDR3: CASSLRQNWNEQFF. CDR3 in DNA: TGCGCCAGCAGCTTGCGGCAGAATTGGAATGAGCAGTTCTTC.

This clonotype was counted between two and nine times. The CDR3 bases are TGTGCCAGCAGCCTTTGGGTAACGGACGAAAAACTGTTTTTT. Amino acids: CASSLWVTDEKLFF. The V and J genes are TRBV3-1 and TRBJ1-4; the D is unclear. V was pared by 4 bases and J by 8 bases, with 14 bases between. CDR1 is LGHDT and CDR2 is YNNKEL in the germline V gene (reference sequence). CDR3 length: 14 amino acids.

This clonotype was detected many times. The CDR3 nucleotides read TGTGCCAGCAGCCAAGATGCGGGGTGGACTATAACCTCCTACGAGCAGTACTTC. Amino acid sequence: CASSQDAGWTITSYEQYF. The rearrangement uses TRBV4-2 and TRBJ2-7; maybe TRBD2 (6 bases). The V and J ends lost 0 bases and 0 bases respectively, with 18 bases between them. Germline CDR1 LGHNA, CDR2 YNFKEQ. This CDR3 comprises 18 residues.

In this sample, this clonotype turned up many times. The V call is TRBV6-5, the J call TRBJ2-7; 7 bases agree with TRBD1. J gave up 5 bases and V 0 bases, and 4 bases lay outside the gene matches. The length of the CDR3 is 14 residues. Germline values: CDR1 MNHEY, CDR2 SVGAGI. CDR3 in DNA: TGTGCCAGCAGTTACTCACAGGGGTTCAACGAGCAGTACTTC. Its protein is CASSYSQGFNEQYF.

The chain carries TRBV7-9 and TRBJ1-4; perhaps TRBD1 as D (5 bases). CDR1 is SEHNR and CDR2 is FQNEAQ in the germline V gene (reference sequence). This CDR3 is 13 amino acids long. Trimming shortened V by 8 bases and J by 6 bases, and 13 bases separated the two germline ends. CDR3 in DNA: TGTGCCAGCGGCAGGGTCGAGGATGAAAAACTGTTTTTT. Translated, it gives CASGRVEDEKLFF.

In this sample, this clonotype turned up many times. The V gene is TRBV12-3 or TRBV12-4, the J gene TRBJ2-5; 7 bases are shared with TRBD2. CDR3 length equals 14 residues. The V and J ends lost 5 bases and 1 base, in that order; junction bases with no gene match: 4. The CDR3 nucleotides read TGTGCCAGCAGTGGGGGGAGGGTCCAAGAGACCCAGTACTTC. Amino acids: CASSGGRVQETQYF.

This clonotype was detected ten times or more. V and J are TRBV30 and TRBJ2-1; D might be TRBD1 (6 bases). The CDR3 sequence is 14 residues long. V dropped 6 bases and J dropped 0 bases, with 12 bases sitting between them. Germline CDR1 GTSNPN, CDR2 SVGIG (reference sequence). CDR3 sequence (DNA): TGTGCCTGTCGCTCCAGGGGCTCCTACAATGAGCAGTTCTTC. Translating it yields CACRSRGSYNEQFF.

This clonotype was found many times. This chain uses TRBV20-1 with TRBJ2-3; tentative D call: TRBD2 (5 bases). The CDR3 is 14 amino acids. V dropped 2 bases and J dropped 0 bases, with 9 bases sitting between them. CDR1 and CDR2 from the germline V gene are DFQATT and SNEGSKA (reference sequence). In DNA, the CDR3 is TGCAGTGCTAGACCCCGGACTAGCACAGATACGCAGTATTTT. This sequence encodes CSARPRTSTDTQYF.

There are a few counts of this clonotype. V is TRBV7-2 and J is TRBJ2-7, with D possibly being TRBD2 (6 bases). This CDR3 comprises 15 residues. V was clipped by 3 bases and J by 4 bases, with 16 bases between them. CDR1 SGHTA and CDR2 FQGNSA come from the germline V gene. The CDR3 sequence: CASSFSGTPSYEQYF. The CDR3 region has the DNA TGTGCCAGCAGCTTCTCCGGGACTCCGTCGTACGAGCAGTACTTC.

V and J are TRBV12-3 or TRBV12-4 and TRBJ1-6, with 7 positions matching TRBD1. The trim removed 2 bases at V and 10 bases at J, leaving 5 bases unmatched. The CDR3 totals 14 residues. This CDR3 reads CASSLTGVHSPLHF. The CDR3 nucleotides are TGTGCCAGCAGTTTAACAGGGGTTCACTCACCCCTCCACTTT.

The chain combines TRBV7-6 with TRBJ2-3; D possibly matches TRBD1 or TRBD2 (5 bases each). The V end lost 5 bases, the J end lost 0 bases, and 12 bases lay between the germline ends. CDR3 length: 15 residues. Germline CDR1 reads SGHVS; CDR2 reads FNYEAQ. CDR3 bases: TGTGCCAGCAGCCTCGGGGCCTCTAGCACAGATACGCAGTATTTT. Protein sequence: CASSLGASSTDTQYF. The entire variable domain, with the rest obtained from reference TRBV7-6 and TRBJ2-3, is as follows: GAGVSQSPRYKVTKRGQDVALRCDPISGHVSLYWYRQALGQGPEFLTYFNYEAQQDKSGLPNDRFSAERPEGSISTLTIQRTEQRDSAMYRCASSLGASSTDTQYFGPGTRLTVL.

This clonotype was observed a few times. The chain links TRBV12-5 to TRBJ2-2, with D possibly matching TRBD2 (6 bases). There are 15 residues in the CDR3. Trimming took 6 bases from V and 1 from J, leaving 12 bases between them. Germline CDR1 is LGHNT and CDR2 is FRNRAP. The CDR3 region is CASGNSGLNTGELFF. CDR3 nucleotides: TGTGCTAGTGGAAATAGCGGATTGAACACCGGGGAGCTGTTTTTT.

This clonotype was observed many times. The chain employs TRBV12-3 or TRBV12-4 and TRBJ2-7; TRBD2 might be the D (5 bases). The length of the CDR3 is 15 residues. Trimming shortened V by 3 bases and J by 4 bases, and 16 bases separated the two germline ends. CDR3 sequence reads: CASSFPAGDAYEQYF. The CDR3 DNA is TGTGCCAGCAGTTTCCCTGCGGGCGATGCGTACGAGCAGTACTTC.

The rearrangement joins TRBV28 to TRBJ1-5, with D unresolved. The ends were cut back, 3 bases at V and 6 bases at J, with 21 bases in the middle. Germline-derived CDR1 and CDR2 are MDHEN and SYDVKM. This CDR3 has 17 residues. CDR3: CASSFLVETAHLQPQHF. The CDR3 DNA is TGTGCCAGCAGTTTCTTGGTCGAGACTGCGCACCTTCAGCCCCAGCATTTT. The full variable domain, its missing parts supplied by reference TRBV28 and TRBJ1-5, is DVKVTQSSRYLVKRTGEKVFLECVQDMDHENMFWYRQDPGLGLRLIYFSYDVKMKEKGDIPEGYSVSREKKERFSLILESASTNQTSMYLCASSFLVETAHLQPQHFGDGTRLSIL.

This clonotype appeared a few times. V is TRBV20-1 and J is TRBJ2-1; no clear D. This CDR3 has 12 amino acids. Per germline, CDR1 DFQATT and CDR2 SNEGSKA (reference sequence). V lost 1 base, J lost 10 bases, and 11 bases lay in between. CDR3 sequence (DNA): TGCAGTGCTAGAGTCCGATTTACCGAGCAGTTCTTC. Its translation: CSARVRFTEQFF.

This clonotype was counted between two and nine times. The V gene is TRBV7-9, the J gene TRBJ2-3; tentatively, D is TRBD2 (5 bases). V was shortened by 5 bases and J by 0 bases, with 18 bases between the two germline ends. Germline V gives CDR1 SEHNR, CDR2 FQNEAQ (reference sequence). The CDR3 is 17 amino acids. CDR3 loop: CASSPKREARSTDTQYF. DNA of the CDR3: TGTGCCAGCAGCCCAAAGAGGGAAGCCCGGAGCACAGATACGCAGTATTTT.

This clonotype was recorded a few times. V gene TRBV6-2 or TRBV6-3 combines with J gene TRBJ2-3, with 11 bases that match TRBD2. Trimming at V came to 0 bases and at J to 0 bases, leaving 17 bases not matched to a gene. Looked up from germline, CDR1 is MNHEY and CDR2 is SVGEGT. The CDR3 extends over 22 amino acids. CDR3 sequence (DNA): TGTGCCAGCAGTTACTCGACCATCGTTACTAGCGGGAGTACAGCTAGCACAGATACGCAGTATTTT. Encoded protein: CASSYSTIVTSGSTASTDTQYF.

This clonotype was recorded at least ten times. The chain joins TRBV12-3 or TRBV12-4 to TRBJ1-3; D is possibly TRBD1 (5 bases). V was clipped by 7 bases and J by 0 bases, with 16 bases between them. This CDR3 is built from 16 residues. CDR3 coding DNA: TGTGCCAGCATTTTCCAACCCAGGGTCTCTGGAAACACCATATATTTT. This gives the protein CASIFQPRVSGNTIYF.